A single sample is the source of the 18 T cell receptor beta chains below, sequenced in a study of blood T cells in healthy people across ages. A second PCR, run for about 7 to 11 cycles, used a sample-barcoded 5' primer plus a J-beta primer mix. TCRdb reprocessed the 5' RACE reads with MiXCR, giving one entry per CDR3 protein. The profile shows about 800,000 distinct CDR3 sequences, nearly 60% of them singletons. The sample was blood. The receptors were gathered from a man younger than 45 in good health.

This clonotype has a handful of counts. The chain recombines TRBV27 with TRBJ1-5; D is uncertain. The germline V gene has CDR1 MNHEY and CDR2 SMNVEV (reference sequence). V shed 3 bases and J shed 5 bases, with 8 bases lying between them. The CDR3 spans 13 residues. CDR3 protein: CASSFAGYQPQHF. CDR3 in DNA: TGTGCCAGCAGTTTTGCCGGGTATCAGCCCCAGCATTTT.

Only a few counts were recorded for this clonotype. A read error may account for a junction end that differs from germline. The CDR3 is CASSQVPQREGGGEQFF. DNA for the CDR3: TGCGCTAGCAGCCAAGTGCCGCAGCGGGAGGGCGGAGGTGAGCAGTTCTTC. The rearrangement uses TRBV4-3 and TRBJ2-1, with 10 bases fitting TRBD2. There are 17 residues in the CDR3. Per germline, CDR1 LGHNA and CDR2 YSLEER.

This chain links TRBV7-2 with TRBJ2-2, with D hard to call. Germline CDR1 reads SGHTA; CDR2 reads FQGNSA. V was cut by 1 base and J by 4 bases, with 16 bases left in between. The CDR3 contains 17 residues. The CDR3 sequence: CASSLEPDLSLTGELFF. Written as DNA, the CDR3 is TGTGCCAGCAGCTTAGAACCGGACCTTTCCCTCACCGGGGAGCTGTTTTTT.

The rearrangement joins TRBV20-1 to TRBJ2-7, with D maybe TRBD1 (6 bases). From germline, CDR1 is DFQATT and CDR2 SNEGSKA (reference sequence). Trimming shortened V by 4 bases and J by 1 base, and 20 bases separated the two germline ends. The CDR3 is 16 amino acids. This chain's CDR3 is CSAMGQLTGVSYEQYF. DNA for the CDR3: TGCAGTGCTATGGGACAATTGACGGGCGTATCCTACGAGCAGTACTTC.

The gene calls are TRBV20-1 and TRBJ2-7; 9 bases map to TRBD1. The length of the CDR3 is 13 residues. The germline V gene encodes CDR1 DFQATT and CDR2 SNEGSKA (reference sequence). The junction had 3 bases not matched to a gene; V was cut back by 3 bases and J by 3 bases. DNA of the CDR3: TGCAGTGCTAGCGGGACAGGGATCTACGAGCAGTACTTC. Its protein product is CSASGTGIYEQYF.

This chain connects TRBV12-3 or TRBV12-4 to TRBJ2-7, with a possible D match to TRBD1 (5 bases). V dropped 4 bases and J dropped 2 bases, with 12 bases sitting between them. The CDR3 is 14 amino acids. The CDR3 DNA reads TGTGCCAGCAGTTCCAACAGGTCCCCCTACGAGCAGTACTTC. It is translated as CASSSNRSPYEQYF.

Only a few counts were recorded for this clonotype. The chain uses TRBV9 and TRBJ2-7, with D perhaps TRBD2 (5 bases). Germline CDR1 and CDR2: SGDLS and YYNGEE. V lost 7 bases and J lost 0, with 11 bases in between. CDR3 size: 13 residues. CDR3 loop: CASGEGPSYEQYF. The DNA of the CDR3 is TGTGCCAGCGGAGAGGGCCCCTCCTACGAGCAGTACTTC.

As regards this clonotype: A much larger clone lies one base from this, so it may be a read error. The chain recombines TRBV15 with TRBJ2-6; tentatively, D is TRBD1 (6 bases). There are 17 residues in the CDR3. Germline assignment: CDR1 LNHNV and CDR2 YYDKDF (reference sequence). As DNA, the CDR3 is TGTGCCACCAGTAGAGGACAGTTAGGCTCTGGGGCCAACGTCCTGACTTTC. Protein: CATSRGQLGSGANVLTF.

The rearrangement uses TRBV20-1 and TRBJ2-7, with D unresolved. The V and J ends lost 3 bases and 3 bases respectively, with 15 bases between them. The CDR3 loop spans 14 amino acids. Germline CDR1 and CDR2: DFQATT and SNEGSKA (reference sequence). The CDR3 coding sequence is TGCAGTGCTAGTAATCCCTCCCAGTACTACGAGCAGTACTTC. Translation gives CSASNPSQYYEQYF.

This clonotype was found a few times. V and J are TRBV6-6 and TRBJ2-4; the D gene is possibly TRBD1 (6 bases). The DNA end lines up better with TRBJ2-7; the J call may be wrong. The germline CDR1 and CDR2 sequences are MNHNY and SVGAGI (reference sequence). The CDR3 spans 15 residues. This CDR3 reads CASSGGFTGTYEQYF. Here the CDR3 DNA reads TGTGCCAGCAGTGGCGGTTTCACAGGGACCTACGAGCAGTACTTC.

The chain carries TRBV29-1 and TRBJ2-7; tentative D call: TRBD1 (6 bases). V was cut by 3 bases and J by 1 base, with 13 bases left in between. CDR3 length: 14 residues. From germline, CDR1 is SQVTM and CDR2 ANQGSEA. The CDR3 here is CSVEGTGQSYEQYF. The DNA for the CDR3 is TGCAGCGTTGAGGGAACCGGACAGTCCTACGAGCAGTACTTC.

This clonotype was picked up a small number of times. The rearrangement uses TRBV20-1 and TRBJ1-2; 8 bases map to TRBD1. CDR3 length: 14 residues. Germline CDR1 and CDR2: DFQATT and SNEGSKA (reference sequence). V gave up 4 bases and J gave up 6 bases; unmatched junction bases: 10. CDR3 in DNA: TGCAGTGCTACCCGACAGGGGACCGTCCATGGCTACACCTTC. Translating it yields CSATRQGTVHGYTF.

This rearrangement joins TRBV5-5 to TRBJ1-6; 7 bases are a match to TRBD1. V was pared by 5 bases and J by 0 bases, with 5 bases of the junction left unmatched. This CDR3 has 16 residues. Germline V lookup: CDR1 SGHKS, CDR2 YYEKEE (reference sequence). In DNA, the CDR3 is TGTGCCAGCAGTCGGGACAGAAGCTCCTATAATTCACCCCTCCACTTT. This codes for CASSRDRSSYNSPLHF. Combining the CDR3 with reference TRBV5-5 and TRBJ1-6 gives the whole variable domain DAGVTQSPTHLIKTRGQQVTLRCSPISGHKSVSWYQQVLGQGPQFIFQYYEKEERGRGNFPDRFSARQFPNYSSELNVNALLLGDSALYLCASSRDRSSYNSPLHFGNGTRLTVT.

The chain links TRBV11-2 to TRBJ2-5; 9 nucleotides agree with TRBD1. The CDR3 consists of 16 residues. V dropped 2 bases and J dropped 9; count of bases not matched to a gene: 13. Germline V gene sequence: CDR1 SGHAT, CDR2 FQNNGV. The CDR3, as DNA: TGTGCCAGCAGCTTAAGTTCAGGCGTGACAGGGGGTCCCCAGTACTTC. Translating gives CASSLSSGVTGGPQYF.

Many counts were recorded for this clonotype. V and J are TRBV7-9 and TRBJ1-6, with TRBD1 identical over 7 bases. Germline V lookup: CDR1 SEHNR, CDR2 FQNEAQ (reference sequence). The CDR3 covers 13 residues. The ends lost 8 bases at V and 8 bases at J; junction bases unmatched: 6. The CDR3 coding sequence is TGTGCCAGCGACGAGACAGGGTATTCACCCCTCCACTTT. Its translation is CASDETGYSPLHF. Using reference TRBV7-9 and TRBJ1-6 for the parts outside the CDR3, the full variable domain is DTGVSQNPRHKITKRGQNVTFRCDPISEHNRLYWYRQTLGQGPEFLTYFQNEAQLEKSRLLSDRFSAERPKGSFSTLEIQRTEQGDSAMYLCASDETGYSPLHFGNGTRLTVT.

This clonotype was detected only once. This CDR3 reads CASRPPGHHTDTQYF. The CDR3 nucleotides read TGTGCCAGCAGGCCCCCGGGACACCACACAGATACGCAGTATTTT. The rearrangement uses TRBV12-3 or TRBV12-4 and TRBJ2-3; possible D gene TRBD1, 6 bases. Between the trimmed V and J ends, which lost 6 bases and 2 bases, there was a span of 15 bases. The CDR3 runs 15 residues.

CDR3 coding DNA: TGTGCCAGCAGTTTGGGTTGGGGAATGGAGAATGAGCAGTTCTTC. This gives the protein CASSLGWGMENEQFF. The J gene is TRBJ2-1, the V gene TRBV27, with D unclear. V was clipped by 3 bases and J by 7 bases, with 16 bases between them. This CDR3 is 15 amino acids long. Germline assignment: CDR1 MNHEY and CDR2 SMNVEV (reference sequence).

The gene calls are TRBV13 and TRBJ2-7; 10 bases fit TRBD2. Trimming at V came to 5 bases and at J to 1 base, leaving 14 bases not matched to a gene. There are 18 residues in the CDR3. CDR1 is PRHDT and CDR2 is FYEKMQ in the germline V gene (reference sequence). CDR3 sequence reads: CASSPRPQLAGRSYEQYF. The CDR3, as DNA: TGTGCCAGCAGCCCTCGTCCCCAACTAGCGGGACGATCCTACGAGCAGTACTTC.